This T cell receptor (beta chain) came from a study of CD8+CD57+ T cells in acquired aplastic anemia. As for the study in general: Isolated CD4+ and CD8+ cells, once sorted, yielded DNA averaging around 3.3 ug. CD4+ cells from healthy donors averaged roughly 11 million reads. Study-level results: Patients and controls had CD8+ Simpson's diversity values that were not significantly distinct.

As to this clonotype: Its target is not known.

Genomic DNA, serving as template, underwent TCR beta VDJ and CDR3 profiling. TCRdb processed the reads anew with MiXCR; each CDR3 protein has one entry. The sample yields just over 400,000 distinct CDR3 sequences, 60% to 80% seen once. The CDR3 is 14 amino acids. V gave up 4 bases and J gave up 5 bases; unmatched junction bases: 1. This chain joins TRBV12-3 or TRBV12-4 and TRBJ1-6, with 8 bases matching TRBD1. The TCR originated in a human donor in good health, serving as a control. Sequences were obtained from sorted CD4+, CD8+, or CD8+CD57+ T cells (not recorded which) from PBMCs. CDR3 in DNA: TGTGCCAGCAGTTGGACAGGGAATAATTCACCCCTCCACTTT. It is translated as CASSWTGNNSPLHF.